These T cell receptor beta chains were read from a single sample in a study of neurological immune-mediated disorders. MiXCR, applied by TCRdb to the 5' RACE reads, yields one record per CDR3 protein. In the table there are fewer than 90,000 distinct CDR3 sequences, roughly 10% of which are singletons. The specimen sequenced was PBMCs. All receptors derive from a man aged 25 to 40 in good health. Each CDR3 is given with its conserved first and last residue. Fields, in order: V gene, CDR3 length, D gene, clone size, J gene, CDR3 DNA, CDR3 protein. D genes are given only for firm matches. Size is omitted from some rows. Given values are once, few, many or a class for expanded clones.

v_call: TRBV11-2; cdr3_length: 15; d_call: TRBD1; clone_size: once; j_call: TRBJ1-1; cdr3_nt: TGTGCCAGCAGCTTTCCCTACCAGGGGGCCGCTGAAGCTTTCTTT; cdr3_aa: CASSFPYQGAAEAFF
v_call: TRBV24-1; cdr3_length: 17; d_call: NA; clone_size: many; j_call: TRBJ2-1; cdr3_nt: TGTGCCACCAGTGATTTTGTCGCGGGCCGTACCTACAATGAGCAGTTCTTC; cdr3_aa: CATSDFVAGRTYNEQFF
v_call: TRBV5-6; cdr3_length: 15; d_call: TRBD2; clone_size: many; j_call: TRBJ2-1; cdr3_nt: TGTGCCAGCAGCTCTGGACTAGCGTTTACGAATGAGCAGTTCTTC; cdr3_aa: CASSSGLAFTNEQFF
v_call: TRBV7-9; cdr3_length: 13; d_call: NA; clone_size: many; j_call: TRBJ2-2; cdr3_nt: TGTGCCAGCAGCGCAGTGAACACCGGGGAGCTGTTTTTT; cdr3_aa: CASSAVNTGELFF
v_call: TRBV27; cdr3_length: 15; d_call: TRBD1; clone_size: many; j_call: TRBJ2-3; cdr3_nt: TGTGCCAGCAGTCGACAGGGGTTGAGCACAGATACGCAGTATTTT; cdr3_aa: CASSRQGLSTDTQYF
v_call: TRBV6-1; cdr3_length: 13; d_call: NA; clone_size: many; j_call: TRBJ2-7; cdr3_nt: TGTGCCCTCATCCGACAAGGGCAAGGCGAGCAGTACTTC; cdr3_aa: CALIRQGQGEQYF
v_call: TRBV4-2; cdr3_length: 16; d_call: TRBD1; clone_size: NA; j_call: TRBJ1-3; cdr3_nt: TGTGCCAGCAGCCAAGGGAAGGGGGCCTCTGGAAACACCATATATTTT; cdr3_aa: CASSQGKGASGNTIYF
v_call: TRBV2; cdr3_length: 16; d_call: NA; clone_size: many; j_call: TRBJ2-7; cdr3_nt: TGTGCCAGCAGTGAAGCCAGGACTCGAAGCTCCTACGAGCAGTACTTC; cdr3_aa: CASSEARTRSSYEQYF
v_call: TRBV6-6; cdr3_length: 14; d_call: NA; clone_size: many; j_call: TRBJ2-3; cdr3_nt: TGTGCCAGCAGTTACGGGGCTAGTCCAGATACGCAGTATTTT; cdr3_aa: CASSYGASPDTQYF
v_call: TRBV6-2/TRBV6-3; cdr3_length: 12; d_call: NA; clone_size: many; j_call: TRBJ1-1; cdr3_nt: TGTGCCACGGCGGGGGGAGGTACTGAAGCTTTCTTT; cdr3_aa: CATAGGGTEAFF
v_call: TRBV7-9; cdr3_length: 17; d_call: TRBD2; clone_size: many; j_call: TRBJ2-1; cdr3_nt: TGTGCCAGCAGCTTAGGGGGCGCGGGAGGCCCCTACAATGAGCAGTTCTTC; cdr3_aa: CASSLGGAGGPYNEQFF
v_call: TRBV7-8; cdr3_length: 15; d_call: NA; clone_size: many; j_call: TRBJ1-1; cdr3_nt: TGTGCCAGCAGCCCGGATGGGTACTTGAACACTGAAGCTTTCTTT; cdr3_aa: CASSPDGYLNTEAFF
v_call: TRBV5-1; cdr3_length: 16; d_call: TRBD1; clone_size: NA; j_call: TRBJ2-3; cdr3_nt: TGCGCCAGCAGCTTGGTCGGGACAGGGGTGGGAGATACGCTGTATTTT; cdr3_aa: CASSLVGTGVGDTLYF
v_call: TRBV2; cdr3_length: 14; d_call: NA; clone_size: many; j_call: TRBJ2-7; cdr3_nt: TGTGCCAGCAAAGCAGGGCTAGCGAGATACGAGCAGTACTTC; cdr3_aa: CASKAGLARYEQYF
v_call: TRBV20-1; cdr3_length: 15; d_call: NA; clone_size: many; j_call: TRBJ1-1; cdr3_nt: TGCAGTGCTAGAGCCCCCCCGGGGGCTACGACTGAAGCTTTCTTT; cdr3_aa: CSARAPPGATTEAFF
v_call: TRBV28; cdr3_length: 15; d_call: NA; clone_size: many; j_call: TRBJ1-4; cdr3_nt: TGTGCCAGCAGTCTCCCACAGGCAACTAATGAAAAACTGTTTTTT; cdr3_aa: CASSLPQATNEKLFF
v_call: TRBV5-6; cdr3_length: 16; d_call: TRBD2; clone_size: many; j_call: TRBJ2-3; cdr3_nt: TGTGCCAGCAGCCAGACTAGCGGGTTAAGCACAGATACGCAGTATTTT; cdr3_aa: CASSQTSGLSTDTQYF
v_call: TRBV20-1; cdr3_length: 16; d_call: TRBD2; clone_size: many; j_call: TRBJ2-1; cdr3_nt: TGCAGTGCTAGACAAGGGACTAAAGTACAACACAATGAGCAGTTCTTC; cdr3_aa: CSARQGTKVQHNEQFF
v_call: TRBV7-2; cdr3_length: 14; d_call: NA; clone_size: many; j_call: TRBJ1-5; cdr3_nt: TGTGCCAGCAGCTCCGACAGAGTATCTCAGCCCCAGCATTTT; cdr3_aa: CASSSDRVSQPQHF
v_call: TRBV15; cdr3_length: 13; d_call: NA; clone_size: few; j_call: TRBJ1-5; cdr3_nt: TGTGCCACCAGCCCCTCCAGCAATCAGCCCCAGCATTTT; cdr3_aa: CATSPSSNQPQHF
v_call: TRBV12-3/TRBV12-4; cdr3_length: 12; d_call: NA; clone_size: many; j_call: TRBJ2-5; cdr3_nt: TGTGCCAGCAGTGGGATAGGAGAGACCCAGTACTTC; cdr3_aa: CASSGIGETQYF
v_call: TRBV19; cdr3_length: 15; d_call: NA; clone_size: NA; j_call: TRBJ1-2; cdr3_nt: TGTGCCAGTAATCGGGGTGAGGACCAAACCTATGGCTACACCTTC; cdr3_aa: CASNRGEDQTYGYTF
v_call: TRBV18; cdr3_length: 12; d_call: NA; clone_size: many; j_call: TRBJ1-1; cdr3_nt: TGTGCCAGCTCCCCCACGACGCTTGAAGCTTTCTTT; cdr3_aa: CASSPTTLEAFF
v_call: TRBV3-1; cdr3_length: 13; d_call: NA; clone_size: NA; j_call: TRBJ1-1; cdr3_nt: TGTGCCAGCAGCCCACCCGAGGACACTGAAGCTTTCTTT; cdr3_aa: CASSPPEDTEAFF
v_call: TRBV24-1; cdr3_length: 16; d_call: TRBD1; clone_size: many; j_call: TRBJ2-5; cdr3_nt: TGTGCCACCAGTGATCCCGGACAGGCAGTGTCGGAGACCCAGTACTTC; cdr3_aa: CATSDPGQAVSETQYF
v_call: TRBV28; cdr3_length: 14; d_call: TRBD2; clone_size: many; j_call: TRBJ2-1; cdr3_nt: TGTGCCAGCAGTAGTCTAGCGGGGTACAATGAGCAGTTCTTC; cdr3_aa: CASSSLAGYNEQFF
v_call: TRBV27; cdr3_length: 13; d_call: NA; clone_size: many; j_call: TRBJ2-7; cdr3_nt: TGTGCCAGCAGCTTAACTAGCTCCTACGAGCAGTACTTC; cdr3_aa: CASSLTSSYEQYF
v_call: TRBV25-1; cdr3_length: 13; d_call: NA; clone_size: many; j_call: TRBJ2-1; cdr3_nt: TGTGCCAGCAGTGAACCAGGCTTCAATGAGCAGTTCTTC; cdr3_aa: CASSEPGFNEQFF
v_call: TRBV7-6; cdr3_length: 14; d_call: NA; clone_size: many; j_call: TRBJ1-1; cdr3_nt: TGTGCCAGCAGCCCCGGGCCGGGGGCCACTGAAGCTTTCTTT; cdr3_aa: CASSPGPGATEAFF
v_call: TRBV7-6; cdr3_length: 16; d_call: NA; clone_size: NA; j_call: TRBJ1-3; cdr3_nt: TGTGCCAGCAGCATCTTGACTGGGAGCTCTGGAAACACCATATATTTT; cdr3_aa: CASSILTGSSGNTIYF
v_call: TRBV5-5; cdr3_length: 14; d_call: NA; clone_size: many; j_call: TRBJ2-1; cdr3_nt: TGTGCCAGCAGACCCGGGACAATATACAATGAGCAGTTCTTC; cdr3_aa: CASRPGTIYNEQFF
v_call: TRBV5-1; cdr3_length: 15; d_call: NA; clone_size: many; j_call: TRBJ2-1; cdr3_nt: TGCGCCAGCAGAGCCGGGCTGGGGGGCTACAATGAGCAGTTCTTC; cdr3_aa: CASRAGLGGYNEQFF
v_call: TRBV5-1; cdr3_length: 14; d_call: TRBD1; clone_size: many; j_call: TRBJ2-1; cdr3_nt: TGCGCCAGCAGCGGGGGGACAGGGGACCGTGAGCAGTTCTTC; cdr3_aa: CASSGGTGDREQFF
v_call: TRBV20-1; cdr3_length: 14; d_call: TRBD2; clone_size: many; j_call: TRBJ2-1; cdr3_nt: TGCAGTGCTAACGGACTAGCGGGGCCCAATGAGCAGTTCTTC; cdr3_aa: CSANGLAGPNEQFF
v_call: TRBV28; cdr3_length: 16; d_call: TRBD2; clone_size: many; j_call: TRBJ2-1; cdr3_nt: TGTGCCAGCCTGGGGGCTAGCGGGAGGGATACTAATGAGCAGTTCTTC; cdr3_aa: CASLGASGRDTNEQFF
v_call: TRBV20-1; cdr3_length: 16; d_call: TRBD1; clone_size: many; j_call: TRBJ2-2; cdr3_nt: TGCAGTGCTAGAGAGCCGGGACAGGGTTACACCGGGGAGCTGTTTTTT; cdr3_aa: CSAREPGQGYTGELFF
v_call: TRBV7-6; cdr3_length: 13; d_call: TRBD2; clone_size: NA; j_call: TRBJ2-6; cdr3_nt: TGTGCCACCGGGGAGGGGCTGGGCAACGTCCTGACTTTC; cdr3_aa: CATGEGLGNVLTF
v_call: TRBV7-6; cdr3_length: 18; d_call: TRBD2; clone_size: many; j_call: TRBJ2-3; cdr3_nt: TGTGCCAGCAGCTCAATTCGGGGACTAGCGGGAGAGACAGATACGCAGTATTTT; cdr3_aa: CASSSIRGLAGETDTQYF
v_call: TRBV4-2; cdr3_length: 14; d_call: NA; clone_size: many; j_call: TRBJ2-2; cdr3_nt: TGTGCCAGCAGCCAAGAAGGACTTTCCGGGGAGCTGTTTTTT; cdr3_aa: CASSQEGLSGELFF
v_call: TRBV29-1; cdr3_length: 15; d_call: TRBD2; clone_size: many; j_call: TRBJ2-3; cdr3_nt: TGCAGCGGCCAAGCAGCGGGAGTCGGCACAGATACGCAGTATTTT; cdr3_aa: CSGQAAGVGTDTQYF
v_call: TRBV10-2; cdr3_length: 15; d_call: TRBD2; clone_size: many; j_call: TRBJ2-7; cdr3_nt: TGCGCCAGCAGTGTTCTACTAGCGGGAGGGAACGAGCAGTACTTC; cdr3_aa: CASSVLLAGGNEQYF
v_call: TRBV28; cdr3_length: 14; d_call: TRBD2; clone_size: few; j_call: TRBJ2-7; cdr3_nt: TGTGCCAGCAGCCGACTAGCGGGAGTTTACGAGCAGTACTTC; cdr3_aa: CASSRLAGVYEQYF
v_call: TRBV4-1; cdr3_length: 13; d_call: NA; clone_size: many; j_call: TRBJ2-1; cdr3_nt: TGCGCCAGCAGCCAAGCGCCAAACAATGAGCAGTTCTTC; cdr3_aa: CASSQAPNNEQFF
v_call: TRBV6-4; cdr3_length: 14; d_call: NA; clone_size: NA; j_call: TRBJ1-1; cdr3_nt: TGTGCCAGCAAAGTGGGGGGGTGGGACACTGAAGCTTTCTTT; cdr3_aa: CASKVGGWDTEAFF
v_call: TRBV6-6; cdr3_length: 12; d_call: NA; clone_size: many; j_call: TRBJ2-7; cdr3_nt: TGTGCCAGCAGTTACGGCCGAGACGAGCAGTACTTC; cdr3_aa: CASSYGRDEQYF
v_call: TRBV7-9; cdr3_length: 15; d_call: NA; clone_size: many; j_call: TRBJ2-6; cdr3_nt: TGTGCCAGCAGCCATACTTCCTCTGGGGCCAACGTCCTGACTTTC; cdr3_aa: CASSHTSSGANVLTF
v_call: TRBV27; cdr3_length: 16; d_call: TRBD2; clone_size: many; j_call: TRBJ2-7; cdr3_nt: TGTGCCAGCAGTTTATCGGGGCTAGCGGGAGTAAGAGAGCAGTACTTC; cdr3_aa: CASSLSGLAGVREQYF
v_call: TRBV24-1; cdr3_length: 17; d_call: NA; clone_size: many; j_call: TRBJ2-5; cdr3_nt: TGTGCCACCAGTGATAGGGGGTCAAGGCAGGGGCAAGGGGGCCAGTACTTC; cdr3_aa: CATSDRGSRQGQGGQYF
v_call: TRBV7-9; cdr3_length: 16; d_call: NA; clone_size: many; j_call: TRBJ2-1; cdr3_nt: TGTGCCAGCAGCTCCCAAGACAGTTTAAATAGGTATGAGCAGTTCTTC; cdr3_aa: CASSSQDSLNRYEQFF
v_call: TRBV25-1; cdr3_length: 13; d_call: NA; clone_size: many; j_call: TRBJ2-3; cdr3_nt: TGTGCCAGCAGAGTCGCACAGTCAGATACGCAGTATTTT; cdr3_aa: CASRVAQSDTQYF
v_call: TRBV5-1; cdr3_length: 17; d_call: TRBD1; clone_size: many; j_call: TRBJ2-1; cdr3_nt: TGCGCCAGCAGCTTGGGACCGGGACAGGGGGCCTACAATGAGCAGTTCTTC; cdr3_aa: CASSLGPGQGAYNEQFF
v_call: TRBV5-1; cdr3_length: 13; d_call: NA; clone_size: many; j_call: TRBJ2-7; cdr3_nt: TGCGCCAGCAGCGACCTACTGGGAATGGAGCAGTACTTC; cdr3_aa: CASSDLLGMEQYF
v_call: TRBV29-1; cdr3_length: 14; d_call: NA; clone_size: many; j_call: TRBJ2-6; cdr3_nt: TGCAGCGTTGTGGAGGGTAATGGGGCCAACGTCCTGACTTTC; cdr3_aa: CSVVEGNGANVLTF
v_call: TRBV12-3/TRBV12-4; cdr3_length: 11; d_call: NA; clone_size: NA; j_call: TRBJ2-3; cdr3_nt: TGTGCCAGCAGTGAATTCGATACGCAGTATTTT; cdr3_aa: CASSEFDTQYF
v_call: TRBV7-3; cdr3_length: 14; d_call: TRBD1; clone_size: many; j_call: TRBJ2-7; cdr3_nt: TGTGCCAGCAGCTTCACGGGACAGTTTGGTGAGCAGTACTTC; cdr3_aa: CASSFTGQFGEQYF
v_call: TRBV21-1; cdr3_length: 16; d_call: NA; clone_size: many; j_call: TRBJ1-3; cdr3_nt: TGTGCCAGCAGCAGTGATTTAAAAAGCTCTGGAAACACCATATATTTT; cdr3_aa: CASSSDLKSSGNTIYF
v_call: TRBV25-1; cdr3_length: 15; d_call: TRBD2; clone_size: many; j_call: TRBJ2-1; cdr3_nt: TGTGCCAGCAGCCCCCCACTAGCGGAGAACAATGAGCAGTTCTTC; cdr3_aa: CASSPPLAENNEQFF
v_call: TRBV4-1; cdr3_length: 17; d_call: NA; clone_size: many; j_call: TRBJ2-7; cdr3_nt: TGCGCCAGCAGCCAGGTGTGGCTAGCGACAAAGATCCACGAGCAGTACTTC; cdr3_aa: CASSQVWLATKIHEQYF
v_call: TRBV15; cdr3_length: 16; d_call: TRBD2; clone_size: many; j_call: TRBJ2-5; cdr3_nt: TGTGCCACCAGCAAAGCCCCGGGACTAGCGAAAGAGACCCAGTACTTC; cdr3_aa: CATSKAPGLAKETQYF
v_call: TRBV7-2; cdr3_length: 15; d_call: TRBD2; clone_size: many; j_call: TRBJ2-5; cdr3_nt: TGTGCCAGCAGGATTGTTAGCGGGAGTGCTGAGACCCAGTACTTC; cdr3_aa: CASRIVSGSAETQYF